The sequence of this TCR beta chain was determined in a study of T-cell reconstitution after alpha-beta-depleted transplantation in children (dated by TCRdb to the mid-2010s). Looking at the study overall: T-cell immune reconstitution after TCRalphabeta/CD19-depleted allogeneic hematopoietic cell transplantation in children was quantitatively tracked in the study by means of TCR repertoire profiling.

The study at large found these results: Over subsequent months, a decline in hyperexpanded clone frequencies was noted, and after one year, T-cell counts and TCRbeta diversity were mostly ascribed to newly produced T cells. In some patients, the high TCRbeta diversity seen at day 60 was put down to recipient T cells and intrathymic progenitors that had survived conditioning. The apparently early recovery of alphabetaT-cell counts about two months after transplant reportedly depended on only several hundred rapidly expanded clones that came from non-depleted graft cells.

Turning to this clonotype: Its recognized antigen is unknown. The record has no base qualities; no much larger clone is one base away.

The library was made by PCR. For sequencing, an Illumina HiSeq 2500 was employed. TCR libraries were prepared with molecular barcoding, using unique molecular identifiers to normalize TCRbeta repertoire quantification. TCRdb redid the processing of the public reads, applying fastp at Q25 and MiXCR, and retained in-frame beta chains. Identical CDR3 protein sequences are pooled into one entry, listed with their most common genes and DNA. The sample profile shows a few hundred thousand distinct CDR3 sequences; 25% to 30% of them were found once. The biggest ten clones account for about 35% of the sample. Deletion took 3 bases off V and 0 bases off J, with a span of 9 bases between the germline ends. From the cysteine through the phenylalanine, the CDR3 covers 16 amino acids. The kept DNA is CDR3 alone, 48 bases in frame from the first base. From the germline V gene, CDR1 is SGHTA and CDR2 is FQGTGA. The sample's treatment or condition label is to be understood as: allogeneic hematopoietic cell transplantation with graft depleted of TCRalphabeta T cells and CD19 B cells. The children who served as transplant recipients had been given grafts of TCRalphabeta/CD19-depleted allogeneic hematopoietic cells.

The sequence derives from a boy under two years old with Wiskott-Aldrich syndrome, due to receive a stem cell transplant. The sequencing here drew on PBMCs, taken before TCRalphabeta/CD19-depleted stem cell transplant. This chain is built from TRBV7-3 and TRBJ2-6; TRBD1 might be the D gene, on 5 matching bases. Read as DNA, the sequence is TGTGCCAGCAGCTTTGGAAGGGGCTCTGGGGCCAACGTCCTGACTTTC. Its protein product is CASSFGRGSGANVLTF. With all but the CDR3 taken from the reference TRBV7-3 and TRBJ2-6 genes, the full variable domain is: GAGVSQTPSNKVTEKGKYVELRCDPISGHTALYWYRQSLGQGPEFLIYFQGTGAADDSGLPNDRFFAVRPEGSVSTLKIQRTERGDSAVYLCASSFGRGSGANVLTFGAGSRLTVL.